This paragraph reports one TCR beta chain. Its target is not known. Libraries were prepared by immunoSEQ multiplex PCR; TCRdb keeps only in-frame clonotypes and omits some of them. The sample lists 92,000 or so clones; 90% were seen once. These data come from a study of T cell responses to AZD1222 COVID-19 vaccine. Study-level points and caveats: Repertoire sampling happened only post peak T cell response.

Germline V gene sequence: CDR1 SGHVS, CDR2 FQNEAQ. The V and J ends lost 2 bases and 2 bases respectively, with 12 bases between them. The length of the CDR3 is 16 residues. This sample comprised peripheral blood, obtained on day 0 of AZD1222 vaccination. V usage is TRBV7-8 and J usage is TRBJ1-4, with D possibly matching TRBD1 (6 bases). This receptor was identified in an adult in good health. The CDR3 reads CASSLSGGPTNEKLFF. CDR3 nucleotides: TGTGCCAGCAGCTTATCGGGGGGGCCTACTAATGAAAAACTGTTTTTT.